This T cell receptor beta chain was found in a study of post-analysis software for immune sequencing data. Per the germline V gene, CDR1 is MNHEY and CDR2 is SVGAGI. Trimming took off 5 bases at V and 4 bases at J, with 16 bases between the two ends. There are 15 residues in the CDR3. Overall study results and limits: Four or five TRBV segments, TRBV5-6, TRBV5-1 and TRBV20-1 among them, were found more frequent in patients than controls.

As concerns this clonotype: Its antigen is not identified.

Unique molecular identifiers had been added to the TCR beta cDNA libraries. The yield from roughly 1 to 10 million T cells was some 500,000 cDNA molecules in total. MiXCR, applied by TCRdb to the PCR reads, yields one record per CDR3 protein. The data show roughly 800,000 distinct CDR3 sequences, about 53% seen once. V usage is TRBV6-5 and J usage is TRBJ2-3; D gene uncertain. Sequencing used blood. The TCR comes from a girl aged 5-17 years with multiple sclerosis. CDR3 protein: CASSVNGVLSDTQYF. CDR3 nucleotides: TGTGCCAGCAGTGTCAATGGGGTCCTATCAGATACGCAGTATTTT.